This T cell receptor (beta chain) was found in a study of Ad26.COV2.S vaccination and SARS-CoV-2 variants. Turning to the study itself: The donor participated in the COV1001 trial, in its Ad26.COV2.S arm. Participants got Ad26.COV2.S intramuscularly, once or twice 56 days apart.

The repertoire was sequenced with immunoSEQ multiplex PCR; TCRdb's copy has only in-frame clones and lacks some. The sample lists fewer than 800,000 clones; roughly 90% were seen once. For this clone: What it binds is not known.

Whole-study results and caveats: Vaccine recipients and placebo recipients showed similar non-spike TCR breadth. There was a possibility that the TCR breadth and depth analyses underestimated total T cell responses.

As to treatment: some 20 received Ad26.COV2.S at low or high dose, single or two shots; five or six received placebo; per-sample allocation not given. Repertoires come from day 63 after the first vaccine or placebo injection. The V gene lost 3 bases and the J gene lost 1 base, with 9 bases spanning the gap. The CDR3 has 14 amino acids. Germline assignment: CDR1 KGHSH and CDR2 LQKENI. The sequence came from a person between 18 and 60 years old who received the Ad26.COV2.S COVID-19 vaccine or a placebo. The chain carries TRBV18 and TRBJ1-2; D is uncertain. The sequencing used peripheral blood, collected in a trial of Ad26.COV2.S vaccine versus placebo. The CDR3 nucleotides read TGTGCCAGCTCACCGCCCAGGAGTAACTATGGCTACACCTTC. Amino acids: CASSPPRSNYGYTF.